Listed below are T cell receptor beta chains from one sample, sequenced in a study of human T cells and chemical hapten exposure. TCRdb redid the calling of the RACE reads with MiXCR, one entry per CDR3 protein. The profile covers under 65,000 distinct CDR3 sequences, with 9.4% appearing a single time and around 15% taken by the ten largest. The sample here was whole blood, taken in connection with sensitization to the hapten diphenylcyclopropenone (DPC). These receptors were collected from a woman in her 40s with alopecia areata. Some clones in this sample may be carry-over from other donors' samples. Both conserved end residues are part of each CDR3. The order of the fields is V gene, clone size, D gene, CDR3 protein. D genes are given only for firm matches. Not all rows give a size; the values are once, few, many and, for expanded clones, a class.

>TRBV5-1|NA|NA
CASNTPGGAGYTF
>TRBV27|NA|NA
CASGYRESYEQYF
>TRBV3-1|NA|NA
CASSQRGSSYNSPLHF
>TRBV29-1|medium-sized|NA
CSVQRGDGSEAFF
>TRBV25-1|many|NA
CASLGGLEQFF
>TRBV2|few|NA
CASSGAVYQETQYF
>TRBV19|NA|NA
CASRGAGATYNEQFF
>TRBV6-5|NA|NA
CASSYSPEDGNTIYF
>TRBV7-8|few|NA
CASSLARGHLYQETQYF
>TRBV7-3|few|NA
CASSSYGGYEAFF
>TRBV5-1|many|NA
CASSYDSFSGNTIYF
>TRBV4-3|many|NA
CASSQDGPRNTGELFF
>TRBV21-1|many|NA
CASSKVSKGTQYF
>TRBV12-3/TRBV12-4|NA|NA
CASSPRGGGGGYTF
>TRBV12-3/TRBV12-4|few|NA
CASSSREGQWTGELFF
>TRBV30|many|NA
CAWSVYRRNTEAFF
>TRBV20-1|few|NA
CSARDLGHPQKETQYF
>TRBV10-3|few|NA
CAISGLGGVSTDTQYF
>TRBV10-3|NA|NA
CAISEGQGGTEAFF
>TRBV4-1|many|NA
CASSQSSHEQFF
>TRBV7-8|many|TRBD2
CASSSLAGGFNEQFF
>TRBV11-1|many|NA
CASSLPTDSPLHF
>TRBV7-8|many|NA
CASSLGGWSPLHF
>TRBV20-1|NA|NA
CSAFGREIQYF
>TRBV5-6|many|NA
CASSLTQSGTKNIQYF
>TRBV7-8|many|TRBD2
CASSRPGLAGQETQYF
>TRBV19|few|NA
CASSMMLGSPRNQPQHF
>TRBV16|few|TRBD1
CASSQSYRGETEAFF
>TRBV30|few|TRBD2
CAWSAEVVAGTTDTQYF
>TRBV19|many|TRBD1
CAITGGSYGYTF
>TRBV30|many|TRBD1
CAWSVPRTGGDYGYTF
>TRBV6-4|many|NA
CASSDSPDGADTQYF
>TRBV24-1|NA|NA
CATSVLGVGELFF